One sample yielded the 18 T cell receptor beta chains listed below, sequenced in a study of blood T cells in healthy people across ages. A sample-barcoded 5' primer and a J-beta primer mix were used in a second PCR of roughly 6 to 11 cycles. TCRdb reanalysed the 5' RACE reads using MiXCR and keeps one entry per CDR3 protein. The table has approximately 1.5 million distinct CDR3 sequences, roughly two fifths seen once; the top ten hold 4%. The sequenced material came from blood. The receptors were sampled from a woman between 18 and 30 years old in good health.

This clonotype was counted between two and nine times. The chain combines TRBV7-2 with TRBJ1-5; the D is unclear. The CDR3 totals 13 residues. Between the trimmed V and J ends, which lost 4 bases and 5 bases, there was a span of 9 bases. Germline loops: CDR1 SGHTA, CDR2 FQGNSA. The CDR3 bases are TGTGCCAGCAGCTCCCTACACGATCAGCCCCAGCATTTT. Its translation is CASSSLHDQPQHF. Full variable domain (outside the CDR3, taken from reference TRBV7-2 and TRBJ1-5): GAGVSQSPSNKVTEKGKDVELRCDPISGHTALYWYRQSLGQGLEFLIYFQGNSAPDKSGLPSDRFSAERTGGSVSTLTIQRTQQEDSAVYLCASSSLHDQPQHFGDGTRLSIL.

This clonotype was seen once. The rearrangement joins TRBV29-1 to TRBJ2-7; D gene unclear. The CDR3 sequence is 16 residues long. From germline, CDR1 is SQVTM and CDR2 ANQGSEA. V was cut by 1 base and J by 4 bases, with 20 bases left in between. The CDR3 loop is CSVEVQREPAWYEQYF. The CDR3 nucleotides read TGCAGCGTTGAAGTACAGCGAGAGCCAGCGTGGTACGAGCAGTACTTC.

The chain recombines TRBV5-1 with TRBJ1-2, with D possibly matching TRBD1 (6 bases). CDR3 length equals 12 residues. Looked up from germline, CDR1 is SGHRS and CDR2 is YFSETQ. Trimming took 5 bases from V and 6 from J, leaving 11 bases between them. The chain's CDR3 is CASRPDRDGYTF. In DNA, the CDR3 is TGCGCCAGCAGACCGGACAGAGATGGCTACACCTTC. Based on the CDR3 plus reference TRBV5-1 and TRBJ1-2, the full variable domain is KAGVTQTPRYLIKTRGQQVTLSCSPISGHRSVSWYQQTPGQGLQFLFEYFSETQRNKGNFPGRFSGRQFSNSRSEMNVSTLELGDSALYLCASRPDRDGYTFGSGTRLTVV.

The sample holds a few counts of this clonotype. V and J are TRBV7-9 and TRBJ2-3, with 9 bases fitting TRBD1. The CDR3 is made up of 12 amino acids. The germline gives CDR1 SEHNR, CDR2 FQNEAQ (reference sequence). The J segment lost 11 bases and the V segment lost 5 bases, leaving 5 bases of the junction unmatched. CDR3 coding DNA: TGTGCCAGCAGCGCGGGACAGGGTAGGCAGTATTTT. Translating it yields CASSAGQGRQYF.

This clonotype was observed a few times. J is TRBJ2-3 and V is TRBV20-1; D is perhaps TRBD1 (5 bases). The germline V gene encodes CDR1 DFQATT and CDR2 SNEGSKA (reference sequence). The CDR3 has 14 amino acids. V dropped 3 bases and J dropped 3 bases, with 13 bases sitting between them. This CDR3 reads CSASVGQRTDTQYF. The CDR3, as DNA: TGCAGTGCTAGCGTCGGACAAAGGACAGATACGCAGTATTTT.

The chain recombines TRBV20-1 with TRBJ2-3; perhaps TRBD2 as D (5 bases). The CDR3 runs to 14 residues. CDR1 is DFQATT and CDR2 is SNEGSKA in the germline V gene (reference sequence). The V and J ends lost 1 base and 3 bases respectively, with 11 bases between them. CDR3 sequence: CSARVDYITDTQYF. CDR3 nucleotides: TGCAGTGCTAGAGTCGACTATATAACAGATACGCAGTATTTT.

The V gene is TRBV27, the J gene TRBJ2-1; a weak D match, TRBD2 (6 bases). V was pared by 5 bases and J by 6 bases, with 11 bases between. Germline V gene lookup returns CDR1 MNHEY and CDR2 SMNVEV (reference sequence). This CDR3 has 13 residues. The CDR3: CASSPTGVNEQFF. The CDR3 nucleotides read TGTGCCAGCAGTCCCACGGGAGTCAATGAGCAGTTCTTC.

This clonotype was observed a few times. This sequence joins TRBV4-1 and TRBJ1-1, with 7 bases identical to TRBD1. Germline trimming cut 2 bases from V and 4 bases from J; bases unmatched to any gene: 7. Germline V gene data show CDR1 as MGHRA and CDR2 as YSYEKL. This CDR3 spans 15 amino acids. The CDR3 spells CASSQPGTVTTEAFF. In nucleotides, the CDR3 is TGCGCCAGCAGCCAACCCGGGACAGTGACCACTGAAGCTTTCTTT.

The CDR3 region is CASSFREGLDTQYF. In DNA, the CDR3 is TGTGCCAGCAGTTTTCGAGAGGGTTTAGATACGCAGTATTTT. The V and J genes are TRBV12-3 or TRBV12-4 and TRBJ2-3; D perhaps matches TRBD2 (5 bases). V was shortened by 3 bases and J by 5 bases, with 12 bases between the two germline ends. The CDR3 sequence is 14 residues long.

The gene calls are TRBV24-1 and TRBJ2-1; 8 nucleotides agree with TRBD2. The CDR3 is made up of 13 amino acids. Losses at the gene ends were 7 bases for V and 4 bases for J; bases not matched to a gene: 2. From germline, CDR1 is KGHDR and CDR2 SFDVKD. CDR3 protein: CATSLAGYNEQFF. The CDR3 coding sequence is TGTGCCACCAGCCTAGCGGGTTACAATGAGCAGTTCTTC.

The chain combines TRBV25-1 with TRBJ1-6; D uncertain. The V end was cut by 1 base, the J end by 4 bases, with 11 bases between. Germline V CDR1 and CDR2: MGHDK, SYGVNS. The CDR3 contains 16 residues. As DNA, the CDR3 is TGTGCCAGCAGTGAATCCCTCCGGGATTATAATTCACCCCTCCACTTT. As protein: CASSESLRDYNSPLHF.

The gene calls are TRBV20-1 and TRBJ1-2; 9 positions agree with TRBD1. Germline CDR1 and CDR2: DFQATT and SNEGSKA (reference sequence). This CDR3 has 14 amino acids. The V and J ends lost 4 bases and 7 bases, in that order; junction bases with no gene match: 10. CDR3 DNA sequence: TGCAGTGCTATGAATTCCGGGACAGGGTTTGGCTACACCTTC. This gives the protein CSAMNSGTGFGYTF.

This clonotype was seen a handful of times. The chain employs TRBV15 and TRBJ1-1; D is perhaps TRBD1 (6 bases). From germline, CDR1 is LNHNV and CDR2 YYDKDF (reference sequence). Trimming stripped 2 bases from V and 1 base from J, with 11 bases between. The CDR3 runs to 15 residues. DNA for the CDR3: TGTGCCACCAGCAGACCCACAGGGACGAACACTGAAGCTTTCTTT. Protein product: CATSRPTGTNTEAFF.

The chain joins TRBV20-1 to TRBJ2-3, with D tentatively TRBD1 or TRBD2 (5 bases each). The germline V gene encodes CDR1 DFQATT and CDR2 SNEGSKA (reference sequence). Trimming stripped 5 bases from V and 1 base from J, with 16 bases between. The CDR3 contains 15 residues. The CDR3 bases are TGCAGTGCTCCCGGGGACGACTTCCGCACAGATACGCAGTATTTT. This codes for CSAPGDDFRTDTQYF.

This clonotype was counted between two and nine times. This sequence joins TRBV29-1 and TRBJ1-2; D remains ambiguous. Germline CDR1 reads SQVTM; CDR2 reads ANQGSEA. The CDR3 totals 13 residues. Trimming cost V 2 bases and J 8 bases, with 15 bases left between them. CDR3 residues: CSVELPGIWGYTF. The CDR3 region has the DNA TGCAGCGTTGAACTACCGGGAATCTGGGGCTACACCTTC.

The chain is built from TRBV4-2 and TRBJ2-7; the match to TRBD2 covers 14 bases. This CDR3 comprises 17 residues. CDR1 is LGHNA, CDR2 YNFKEQ, per germline. The J segment lost 0 bases and the V segment lost 1 base, leaving 2 bases of the junction unmatched. Here the CDR3 reads CASSQGTSGRSSYEQYF. CDR3 nucleotides: TGTGCCAGCAGCCAAGGGACTAGCGGGAGGAGCTCCTACGAGCAGTACTTC.

The chain uses TRBV7-2 and TRBJ2-5; 11 bases agree with TRBD2. The junction had 10 bases not matched to a gene; V was cut back by 2 bases and J by 2 bases. This CDR3 has 18 amino acids. CDR1 and CDR2 (germline): SGHTA, FQGNSA. CDR3 sequence (DNA): TGTGCCAGCAGCTTATTGGCCATAGCGGGAGGGCGACAAGAGACCCAGTACTTC. Translating gives CASSLLAIAGGRQETQYF.

The chain joins TRBV4-3 to TRBJ2-6; D could derive from TRBD1 or TRBD2 (5 bases each). The CDR3 is made up of 17 amino acids. Germline V gives CDR1 LGHNA, CDR2 YSLEER. V lost 0 bases and J 0 bases, leaving 9 bases between the germline ends. The CDR3 is CASSQDPRGSGANVLTF. CDR3 sequence (DNA): TGCGCCAGCAGCCAAGACCCGAGGGGCTCTGGGGCCAACGTCCTGACTTTC.